This T cell receptor (beta chain) was observed in a study of blood T cell repertoires in COVID-19. Background on the study: The United States, Italy and Spain provided the acute and convalescent COVID-19 samples. Sources were T cells, B-cell-depleted T cells, or PBMCs; the material itself was cDNA or gDNA.

How the authors handled the data: Reference gene primer amplification gave estimated nucleated cell counts. TCRdb keeps only in-frame clones here, not all; method: immunoSEQ multiplex PCR. The V and J calls and clone size come from that table; D and trimming were worked out from the DNA. The sample lists approximately 200,000 clones, more than 75% occurring once. The sequence was collected from a man in his forties with active or convalescent COVID-19. Sample: peripheral blood.

As DNA, the CDR3 is TGTGCCAGCAGAACCCCGGGACAACCAGACTCCTACTCTGGAAACACCATATATTTT. Translating gives CASRTPGQPDSYSGNTIYF. The chain couples TRBV7-2 to TRBJ1-3, with a tentative D call TRBD1 (6 bases). The V and J ends lost 6 bases and 0 bases respectively, with 24 bases between them. The CDR3 extends over 19 amino acids. The germline gives CDR1 SGHTA, CDR2 FQGNSA. The full variable domain, in which reference TRBV7-2 and TRBJ1-3 provide the parts outside the CDR3, is GAGVSQSPSNKVTEKGKDVELRCDPISGHTALYWYRQSLGQGLEFLIYFQGNSAPDKSGLPSDRFSAERTGGSVSTLTIQRTQQEDSAVYLCASRTPGQPDSYSGNTIYFGEGSWLTVV.